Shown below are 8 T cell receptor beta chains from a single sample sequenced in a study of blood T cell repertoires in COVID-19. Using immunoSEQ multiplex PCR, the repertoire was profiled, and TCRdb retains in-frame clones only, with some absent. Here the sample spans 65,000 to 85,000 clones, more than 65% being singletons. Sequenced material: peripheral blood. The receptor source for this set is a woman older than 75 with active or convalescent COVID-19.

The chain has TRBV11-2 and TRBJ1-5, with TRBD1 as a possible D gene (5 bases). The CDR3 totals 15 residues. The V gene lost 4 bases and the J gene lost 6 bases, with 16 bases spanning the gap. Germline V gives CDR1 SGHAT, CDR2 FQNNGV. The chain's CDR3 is CASSSLGGIGQPQHF. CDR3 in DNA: TGTGCCAGCAGCTCCCTGGGGGGGATAGGTCAGCCCCAGCATTTT.

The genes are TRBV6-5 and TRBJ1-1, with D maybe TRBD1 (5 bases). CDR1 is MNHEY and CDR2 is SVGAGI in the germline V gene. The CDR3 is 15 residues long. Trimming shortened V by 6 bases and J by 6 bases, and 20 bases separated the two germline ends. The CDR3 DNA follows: TGTGCCAGCAGACCCGACCGGAGGGGTTTCGCTGAAGCTTTCTTT. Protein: CASRPDRRGFAEAFF.

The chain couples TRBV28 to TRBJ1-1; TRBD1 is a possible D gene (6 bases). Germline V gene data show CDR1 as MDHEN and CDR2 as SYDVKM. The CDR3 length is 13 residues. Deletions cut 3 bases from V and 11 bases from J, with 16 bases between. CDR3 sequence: CASSFVRGLGAFF. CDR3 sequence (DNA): TGTGCCAGCAGTTTTGTCAGGGGTTTAGGGGCTTTCTTT.

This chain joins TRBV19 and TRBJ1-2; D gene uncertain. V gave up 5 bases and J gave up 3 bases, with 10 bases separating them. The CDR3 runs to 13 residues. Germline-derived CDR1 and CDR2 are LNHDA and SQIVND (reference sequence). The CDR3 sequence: CASSWHLDYGYTF. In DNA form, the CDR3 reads TGTGCCAGTAGTTGGCATCTGGACTATGGCTACACCTTC.

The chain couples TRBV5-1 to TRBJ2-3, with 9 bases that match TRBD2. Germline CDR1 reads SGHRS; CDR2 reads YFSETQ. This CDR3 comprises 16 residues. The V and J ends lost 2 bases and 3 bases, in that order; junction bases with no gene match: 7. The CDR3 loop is CASSLVLRGGTDTQYF. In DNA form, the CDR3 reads TGCGCCAGCAGCTTAGTCCTGCGGGGGGGAACAGATACGCAGTATTTT.

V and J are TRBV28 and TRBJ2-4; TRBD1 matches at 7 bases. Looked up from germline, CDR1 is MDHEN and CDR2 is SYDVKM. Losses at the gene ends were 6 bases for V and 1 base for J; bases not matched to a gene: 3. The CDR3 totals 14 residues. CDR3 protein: CASRDRVAKNIQYF. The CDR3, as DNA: TGTGCCAGCAGAGACAGGGTGGCCAAAAACATTCAGTACTTC.

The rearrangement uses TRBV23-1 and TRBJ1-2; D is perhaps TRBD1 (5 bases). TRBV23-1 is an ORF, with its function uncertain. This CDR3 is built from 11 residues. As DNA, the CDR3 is TGCGTCACTGGGGCAATTTGGGGCTACACCTTC. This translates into CVTGAIWGYTF.

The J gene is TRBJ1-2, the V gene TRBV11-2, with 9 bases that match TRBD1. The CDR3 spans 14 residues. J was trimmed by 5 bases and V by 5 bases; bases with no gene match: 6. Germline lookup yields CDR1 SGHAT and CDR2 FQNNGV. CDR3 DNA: TGTGCCAGCAGCGGCCGGGACAGGGTTTATGGCTACACCTTC. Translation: CASSGRDRVYGYTF.